The rows below give T cell receptor beta chains drawn from one sample of a study of cytotoxic CD8 clonotypes in ibrutinib-treated CLL. Sequencing used immunoSEQ multiplex PCR; TCRdb keeps in-frame clones, though not all of them. The repertoire holds approximately 24,000 clones, with around four fifths as singletons. This sample comprised PBMCs, obtained before ibrutinib treatment. Receptors were obtained from a human donor with chronic lymphocytic leukemia. Both conserved end residues are part of each CDR3.

j_call: TRBJ1-3
v_call: TRBV10-3
cdr3_aa: CALTGEGNTIYF

j_call: TRBJ1-3
v_call: TRBV25-1
cdr3_aa: CASSAGAPGNTIYF

j_call: TRBJ2-2
v_call: TRBV4-1
cdr3_aa: CASSQEGAGRRTGELFF

j_call: TRBJ1-3
v_call: TRBV12-5
cdr3_aa: CASGLDTGYSGNTIYF

j_call: TRBJ2-7
v_call: TRBV5-1
cdr3_aa: CASSPTDRGALYEQYF

j_call: TRBJ1-1
v_call: TRBV6-5
cdr3_aa: CASSYLSGRNTEAFF

j_call: TRBJ1-1
v_call: TRBV27
cdr3_aa: CASSPGGRRNTEAFF

j_call: TRBJ2-5
v_call: TRBV2
cdr3_aa: CASSEWGGTQYF

j_call: TRBJ1-1
v_call: TRBV7-9
cdr3_aa: CASSLSGVGSNTEAFF

j_call: TRBJ2-2
v_call: TRBV4-3
cdr3_aa: CASSQEVSMGTGELFF

j_call: TRBJ2-7
v_call: TRBV6-1
cdr3_aa: CASRSGGPNEQYF

j_call: TRBJ2-1
v_call: TRBV11-2
cdr3_aa: CASSSRSWGDNEQFF

j_call: TRBJ2-4
v_call: TRBV7-8
cdr3_aa: CASSLRGGLAGVAAKNIQYF

j_call: TRBJ1-2
v_call: TRBV19
cdr3_aa: CASSGEGIAGYTF

j_call: TRBJ1-3
v_call: TRBV21-1
cdr3_aa: CASSFLQGTGNTIYF

j_call: TRBJ2-1
v_call: TRBV11-3
cdr3_aa: CASSAKFAGSYNEQFF

j_call: TRBJ2-4
v_call: TRBV27
cdr3_aa: CASRGGGGNIQYF

j_call: TRBJ1-5
v_call: TRBV30
cdr3_aa: CACTEGRGPFNQPQHF

j_call: TRBJ2-6
v_call: TRBV10-3
cdr3_aa: CAISTGGSGANVLTF

j_call: TRBJ1-1
v_call: TRBV25-1
cdr3_aa: CASSIPGRENTEAFF

j_call: TRBJ2-3
v_call: TRBV5-1
cdr3_aa: CASSLEVLAGRTDTQYF

j_call: TRBJ2-7
v_call: TRBV30
cdr3_aa: CAWRQGGYEQYF

j_call: TRBJ2-3
v_call: TRBV19
cdr3_aa: CASTTSGSTDTQYF

j_call: TRBJ2-5
v_call: TRBV5-1
cdr3_aa: CASSLPGQGQETQYF

j_call: TRBJ2-7
v_call: TRBV4-1
cdr3_aa: CASSQDSRGREQYF

j_call: TRBJ2-1
v_call: TRBV9
cdr3_aa: CASSVGTAGSFEQFF

j_call: TRBJ2-2
v_call: TRBV2
cdr3_aa: CASNRETYQDGELFF

j_call: TRBJ1-1
v_call: TRBV5-8
cdr3_aa: CASSQGTVEAFF

j_call: TRBJ2-2
v_call: TRBV2
cdr3_aa: CASIRQDTGELFF

j_call: TRBJ2-3
v_call: TRBV29-1
cdr3_aa: CSGGTVEGTDTQYF

j_call: TRBJ2-5
v_call: TRBV11-3
cdr3_aa: CASSSGLASAQYF

j_call: TRBJ1-2
v_call: TRBV6-1
cdr3_aa: CASSEILTIGGYGYTF

j_call: TRBJ1-1
v_call: TRBV6-5
cdr3_aa: CASSYSGGGGTEAFF

j_call: TRBJ2-1
v_call: TRBV7-6
cdr3_aa: CASSLGLAGIGNEQFF

j_call: TRBJ1-1
v_call: TRBV21-1
cdr3_aa: CASSKVRRNTEAFF

j_call: TRBJ1-1
v_call: TRBV5-8
cdr3_aa: CASSLGRGLRTEAFF

j_call: TRBJ2-1
v_call: TRBV7-3
cdr3_aa: CASSSLAGGAYNEQFF

j_call: TRBJ2-5
v_call: TRBV6-5
cdr3_aa: CASSSYGNQETQYF

j_call: TRBJ2-7
v_call: TRBV21-1
cdr3_aa: CASSKPLGAESSYEQYF

j_call: TRBJ1-2
v_call: TRBV6-4
cdr3_aa: CASSRDRDYGYTF

j_call: TRBJ2-2
v_call: TRBV7-2
cdr3_aa: CASSLVWRDTGELFF

j_call: TRBJ1-5
v_call: TRBV6-1
cdr3_aa: CASSDGTNQPQHF

j_call: TRBJ1-1
v_call: TRBV28
cdr3_aa: CASSLGGQGNTEAFF

j_call: TRBJ2-4
v_call: TRBV6-6
cdr3_aa: CASSPRQVGNIQYF

j_call: TRBJ2-2
v_call: TRBV5-8
cdr3_aa: CASSPPRGAGGTGELFF